These 21 T cell receptor beta chains came from one sample sequenced in a study of cytomegalovirus exposure and HLA in healthy donors. The method was immunoSEQ multiplex PCR; TCRdb's version includes in-frame clones alone and lacks a portion of them. The table includes 100,000 to 120,000 clones, approximately 90% detected once. Sample: PBMCs. These receptors were collected from a young woman in good health and CMV-seronegative.

The rearrangement uses TRBV28 and TRBJ2-7; 7 bases line up with TRBD1. Germline V gene lookup returns CDR1 MDHEN and CDR2 SYDVKM. Trimming cost V 3 bases and J 3 bases; bases outside gene matches: 2. CDR3 length equals 13 residues. CDR3 in DNA: TGTGCCAGCAGTTTCCAGGGGGTCTACGAGCAGTACTTC. Translation: CASSFQGVYEQYF.

The gene calls are TRBV7-2 and TRBJ2-5, with D perhaps matching TRBD1 (5 bases). The CDR3 sequence is 15 residues long. Per germline, CDR1 SGHTA and CDR2 FQGNSA. The V end was cut by 1 base, the J end by 4 bases, with 13 bases between. CDR3 sequence: CASSLGSGRGETQYF. The CDR3 DNA follows: TGTGCCAGCAGCTTAGGGTCCGGAAGGGGAGAGACCCAGTACTTC.

The chain links TRBV4-1 to TRBJ1-1, with TRBD1 matching 10 bases. Germline V gene sequence: CDR1 MGHRA, CDR2 YSYEKL. V lost 0 bases, J lost 10 bases, and 11 bases stayed unmatched. This CDR3 is built from 16 residues. CDR3 in amino acids: CASSQDQRQGAWGAFF. As DNA, the CDR3 is TGCGCCAGCAGCCAAGATCAACGACAGGGGGCGTGGGGAGCTTTCTTT.

This chain links TRBV9 with TRBJ1-2, with 8 nucleotides matching TRBD1. The V and J ends lost 0 bases and 14 bases, in that order; junction bases with no gene match: 18. The CDR3 is 16 residues long. In germline, CDR1 is SGDLS, CDR2 YYNGEE. In DNA, the CDR3 is TGTGCCAGCAGCGTAGAACCAGGGGGCGCCGAAATTCGGCGGACCTTC. Amino acid sequence: CASSVEPGGAEIRRTF.

The rearrangement uses TRBV29-1 and TRBJ1-2, with D possibly TRBD1 on 6 matching bases. Trimming removed 3 bases from V and 2 bases from J, with 10 bases in between. The CDR3 is made up of 13 amino acids. Germline assignment: CDR1 SQVTM and CDR2 ANQGSEA. The CDR3 coding sequence is TGCAGCGTTGAGGGGGCGGCGAACTATGGCTACACCTTC. This codes for CSVEGAANYGYTF.

The chain links TRBV5-1 to TRBJ2-7, with D perhaps TRBD1 (5 bases). This CDR3 has 12 residues. CDR1 and CDR2 from the germline V gene are SGHRS and YFSETQ. Trimming removed 2 bases from V and 6 bases from J, with 9 bases in between. The CDR3 nucleotides read TGCGCCAGCAGCTTAGAAGGGGCCGAGCAGTACTTC. Its protein product is CASSLEGAEQYF.

The chain joins TRBV27 to TRBJ2-5, with 10 bases aligning to TRBD2. V lost 4 bases and J lost 5; bases outside the gene matches: 10. Germline CDR1 reads MNHEY; CDR2 reads SMNVEV (reference sequence). CDR3 length: 16 amino acids. This CDR3 is CASSSRFSGGVETQYF. As DNA, the CDR3 is TGTGCCAGCAGTTCCCGGTTCAGCGGGGGGGTTGAGACCCAGTACTTC.

The rearrangement uses TRBV4-2 and TRBJ2-5; a weak D match, TRBD1 (5 bases). The CDR3 spans 18 residues. The V end lost 4 bases, the J end lost 4 bases, and 25 bases lay between the germline ends. The germline CDR1 and CDR2 sequences are LGHNA and YNFKEQ. CDR3 DNA: TGTGCCAGCAGCCCACACCCCTCACCAATGTCTAGGGGAGAGACCCAGTACTTC. Its translation: CASSPHPSPMSRGETQYF.

The V call is TRBV30, the J call TRBJ1-3; 7 positions match TRBD1. Germline V CDR1 and CDR2: GTSNPN, SVGIG (reference sequence). The CDR3 spans 13 residues. The V and J ends lost 2 bases and 4 bases, in that order; junction bases with no gene match: 2. The CDR3 sequence: CAWSTQGGNTIYF. Written as DNA, the CDR3 is TGTGCCTGGAGTACACAGGGGGGAAACACCATATATTTT.

This clone was detected a few times. V is TRBV6-5 and J is TRBJ2-3; the D gene is possibly TRBD1 (6 bases). The CDR3 runs to 15 residues. V lost 5 bases, J lost 2 bases, and 14 bases lay in between. Germline V CDR1 and CDR2: MNHEY, SVGAGI. The CDR3 here is CASSGSTGSTDTQYF. CDR3 bases: TGTGCCAGCAGTGGCTCGACAGGATCCACAGATACGCAGTATTTT.

This chain joins TRBV5-6 and TRBJ2-1; D may be TRBD1 (6 bases). V gave up 4 bases and J gave up 7 bases, with 27 bases separating them. CDR3 length: 18 residues. Germline values: CDR1 SGHDT, CDR2 YYEEEE. The CDR3: CASSRLLSFGVQGNEQFF. CDR3 sequence (DNA): TGTGCCAGCAGCCGGCTACTCAGTTTTGGAGTACAGGGTAATGAGCAGTTCTTC.

The genes are TRBV30 and TRBJ2-7, with 10 bases identical to TRBD2. Per the germline V gene, CDR1 is GTSNPN and CDR2 is SVGIG (reference sequence). Germline trimming cut 2 bases from V and 0 bases from J; bases unmatched to any gene: 16. This CDR3 is 19 amino acids long. CDR3 coding DNA: TGTGCCTGGAGTAGACCTAGCGGGGGACCCAGTCGAAGCTCCTACGAGCAGTACTTC. Protein product: CAWSRPSGGPSRSSYEQYF.

This chain connects TRBV9 to TRBJ2-1; 9 nucleotides align to TRBD2. The CDR3 is 15 amino acids. Germline V gene data show CDR1 as SGDLS and CDR2 as YYNGEE. V dropped 0 bases and J dropped 9; count of bases not matched to a gene: 7. CDR3: CASSVGGGRAGEQFF. Written as DNA, the CDR3 is TGTGCCAGCAGCGTAGGGGGCGGGAGGGCCGGTGAGCAGTTCTTC.

The chain carries TRBV19 and TRBJ2-7; possible D gene TRBD1, 6 bases. V lost 2 bases and J 3 bases, leaving 14 bases between the germline ends. Per the germline V gene, CDR1 is LNHDA and CDR2 is SQIVND (reference sequence). The CDR3 loop spans 15 amino acids. The CDR3 reads CASSIRQGQRYEQYF. As DNA, the CDR3 is TGTGCCAGTAGTATAAGGCAGGGGCAACGCTACGAGCAGTACTTC. Drawing the rest from reference TRBV19 and TRBJ2-7, the complete variable domain is DGGITQSPKYLFRKEGQNVTLSCEQNLNHDAMYWYRQDPGQGLRLIYYSQIVNDFQKGDIAEGYSVSREKKESFPLTVTSAQKNPTAFYLCASSIRQGQRYEQYFGPGTRLTVT.

This clone turned up a few times. The rearrangement links TRBV30 to TRBJ1-2; 7 bases align to TRBD1. Germline V gene data show CDR1 as GTSNPN and CDR2 as SVGIG (reference sequence). Trimming removed 1 base from V and 6 bases from J; junction bases left unmatched: 5. The CDR3 covers 13 residues. CDR3 DNA: TGTGCCTGGAGTGGGGGCCAGGGGGATGGCTACACCTTC. Amino acid sequence: CAWSGGQGDGYTF.

This chain uses TRBV10-1 with TRBJ2-7; TRBD1 agrees at 8 bases. Germline values: CDR1 WNHNN, CDR2 SYGVQD (reference sequence). J gave up 1 base and V 5 bases, and 4 bases lay outside the gene matches. The CDR3 covers 14 residues. CDR3 region: CASSPTGDSYEQYF. For the CDR3, the DNA is TGCGCCAGCAGTCCGACAGGGGATTCCTACGAGCAGTACTTC.

The J gene is TRBJ2-1, the V gene TRBV7-2; no clear D gene. CDR1 is SGHTA, CDR2 FQGNSA, per germline. Trimming left V 3 bases short and J 0 bases short, with 9 bases between. CDR3 length: 15 amino acids. CDR3 coding DNA: TGTGCCAGCAGCTTCCACAGTTCCTCCTACAATGAGCAGTTCTTC. It is translated as CASSFHSSSYNEQFF. Full variable domain (outside the CDR3, taken from reference TRBV7-2 and TRBJ2-1): GAGVSQSPSNKVTEKGKDVELRCDPISGHTALYWYRQSLGQGLEFLIYFQGNSAPDKSGLPSDRFSAERTGGSVSTLTIQRTQQEDSAVYLCASSFHSSSYNEQFFGPGTRLTVL.

V gene TRBV30 combines with J gene TRBJ1-2; 7 bases are shared with TRBD1. Trimming at V came to 0 bases and at J to 4 bases, leaving 2 bases not matched to a gene. CDR3 length: 13 residues. Germline assignment: CDR1 GTSNPN and CDR2 SVGIG (reference sequence). CDR3 bases: TGTGCCTGGAGTGTGACAGGGTCCTATGGCTACACCTTC. Its translation is CAWSVTGSYGYTF.

This chain links TRBV10-1 with TRBJ2-3; 10 nucleotides match TRBD1. V gave up 6 bases and J gave up 7 bases; unmatched junction bases: 7. The germline CDR1 and CDR2 sequences are WNHNN and SYGVQD (reference sequence). The CDR3 totals 14 residues. CDR3 nucleotide sequence: TGCGCCAGCAGCAAGGGACAGGGGAGGAATACGCAGTATTTT. Amino acids: CASSKGQGRNTQYF.

The chain links TRBV9 to TRBJ2-1; D is perhaps TRBD2 (6 bases). The germline V and J ends were trimmed by 4 bases and 4 bases, with 15 bases remaining between them. Germline loops: CDR1 SGDLS, CDR2 YYNGEE. The CDR3 has 15 amino acids. The CDR3 DNA sequence: TGTGCCAGCAGCCGTGGGGGACTGACTTACAATGAGCAGTTCTTC. It encodes CASSRGGLTYNEQFF.

The V and J genes are TRBV6-5 and TRBJ2-3; TRBD2 matches at 7 bases. Germline V gene data show CDR1 as MNHEY and CDR2 as SVGAGI. CDR3 length equals 14 residues. V lost 0 bases to trimming and J lost 6 bases; unmatched junction nucleotides: 3. Here the CDR3 DNA reads TGTGCCAGCAGTTACTCTCGGGGGGTGGATACGCAGTATTTT. Translated: CASSYSRGVDTQYF.